The clone carrying this T cell receptor beta chain turned up a few times. Antigen specificity is unknown. Produced via immunoSEQ multiplex PCR; TCRdb's table is partial and in-frame only. The sample lists about 140,000 clones; roughly nine tenths were seen once. CDR1 and CDR2 from the germline V gene are MDHEN and SYDVKM. The V end was cut by 5 bases, the J end by 10 bases, with 18 bases between. The CDR3 consists of 14 residues. The data were obtained in a study of cytomegalovirus exposure and HLA in healthy donors. Study-wide points: Rarity characterized most TCR sequences, yet some public TCRs appeared in many donors. Per published reports, the classifier diagnosed cytomegalovirus status with high specificity and sensitivity.

This clonotype was obtained from a man younger than 30 in good health and CMV-seronegative. This chain joins TRBV28 and TRBJ2-1; D is perhaps TRBD2 (6 bases). The specimen was PBMCs. This chain's CDR3 is CASSHGAGIGEQFF. The CDR3 nucleotides read TGTGCCAGCAGTCACGGGGCGGGAATAGGCGAGCAGTTCTTC. The entire variable domain, with the rest obtained from reference TRBV28 and TRBJ2-1, is as follows: DVKVTQSSRYLVKRTGEKVFLECVQDMDHENMFWYRQDPGLGLRLIYFSYDVKMKEKGDIPEGYSVSREKKERFSLILESASTNQTSMYLCASSHGAGIGEQFFGPGTRLTVL.